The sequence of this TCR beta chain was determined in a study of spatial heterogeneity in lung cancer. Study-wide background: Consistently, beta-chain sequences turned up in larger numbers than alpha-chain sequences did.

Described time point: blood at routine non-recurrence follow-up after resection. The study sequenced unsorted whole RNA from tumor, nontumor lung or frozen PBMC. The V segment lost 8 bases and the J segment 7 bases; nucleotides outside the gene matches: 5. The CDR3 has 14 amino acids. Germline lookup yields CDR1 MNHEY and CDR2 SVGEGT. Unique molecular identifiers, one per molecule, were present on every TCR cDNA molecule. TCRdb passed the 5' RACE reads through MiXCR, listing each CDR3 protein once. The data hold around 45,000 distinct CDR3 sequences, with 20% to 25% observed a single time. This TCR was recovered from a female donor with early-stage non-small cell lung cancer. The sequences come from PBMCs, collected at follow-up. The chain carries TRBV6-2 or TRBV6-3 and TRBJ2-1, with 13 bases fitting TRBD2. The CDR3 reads CASGLAGASNEQFF. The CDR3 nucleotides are TGTGCCAGCGGACTAGCGGGAGCCTCTAATGAGCAGTTCTTC.